This TCR beta chain came from a study of cytomegalovirus exposure and HLA in healthy donors. Whole-study results and caveats: Later analysis found that TCR beta chains associated with HLA were more clonally expanded than other, equally common chains.

This cohort consisted of healthy bone marrow donors. With respect to this clone: Its antigen is still unknown.

V lost 0 bases, J lost 5 bases, and 6 bases stayed unmatched. CDR3 length: 16 amino acids. CDR1 and CDR2 from the germline V gene are SGDLS and YYNGEE. PCR was performed using 60 Vbeta and 13 Jbeta primers. In the source study's methods: Tens of millions of unique TCR beta chains, about 11 million of them shared, were counted by a later analysis. Using immunoSEQ multiplex PCR, the repertoire was profiled, and TCRdb retains in-frame clones only, with some absent. The DNA was the basis for D and trimming; V, J and clone size are from that table. The repertoire holds over 100,000 clones, approximately 8.7% seen once, with around 5.5% in the top ten.

The material sequenced was PBMCs. The chain uses TRBV9 and TRBJ1-1; TRBD1 agrees at 11 bases. This TCR was recovered from a man aged 40-50 years in good health and CMV-seronegative. The CDR3 nucleotides are TGTGCCAGCAGCGTAGCTAGGACAGGGGGCGGAACTGAAGCTTTCTTT. Its protein is CASSVARTGGGTEAFF.